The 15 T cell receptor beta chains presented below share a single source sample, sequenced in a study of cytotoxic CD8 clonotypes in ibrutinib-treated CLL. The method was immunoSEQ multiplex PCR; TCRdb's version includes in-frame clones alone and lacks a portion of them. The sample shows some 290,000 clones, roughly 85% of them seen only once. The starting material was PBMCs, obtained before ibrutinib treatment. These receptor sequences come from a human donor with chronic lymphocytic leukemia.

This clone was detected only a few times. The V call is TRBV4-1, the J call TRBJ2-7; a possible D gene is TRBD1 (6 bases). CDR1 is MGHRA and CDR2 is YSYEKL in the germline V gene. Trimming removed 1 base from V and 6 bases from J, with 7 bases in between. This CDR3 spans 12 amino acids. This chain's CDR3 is CASSQVGGEQYF. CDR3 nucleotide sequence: TGCGCCAGCAGCCAAGTAGGGGGCGAGCAGTACTTC.

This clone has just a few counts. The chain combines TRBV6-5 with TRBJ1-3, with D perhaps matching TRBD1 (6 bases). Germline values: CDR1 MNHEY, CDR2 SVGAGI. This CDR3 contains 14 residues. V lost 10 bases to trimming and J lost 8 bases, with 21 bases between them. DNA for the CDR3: TGTGCCACCCTAACGGACAGCGACGGCTACACCATATATTTT. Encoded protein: CATLTDSDGYTIYF.

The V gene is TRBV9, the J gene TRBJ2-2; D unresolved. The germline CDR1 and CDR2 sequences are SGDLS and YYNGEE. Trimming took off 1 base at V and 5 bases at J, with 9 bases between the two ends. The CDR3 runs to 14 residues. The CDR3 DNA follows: TGTGCCAGCAGCGTATCCGGCGGAACCGGGGAGCTGTTTTTT. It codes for CASSVSGGTGELFF.

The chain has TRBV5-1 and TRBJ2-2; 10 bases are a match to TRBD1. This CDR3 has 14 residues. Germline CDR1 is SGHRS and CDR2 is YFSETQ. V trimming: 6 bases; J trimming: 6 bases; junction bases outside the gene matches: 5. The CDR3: CASNRDRGAGELFF. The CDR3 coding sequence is TGCGCCAGCAACAGGGACAGGGGTGCCGGGGAGCTGTTTTTT.

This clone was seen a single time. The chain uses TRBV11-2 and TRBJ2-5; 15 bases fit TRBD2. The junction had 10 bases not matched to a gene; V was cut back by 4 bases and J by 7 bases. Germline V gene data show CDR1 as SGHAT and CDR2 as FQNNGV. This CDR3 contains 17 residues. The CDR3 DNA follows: TGTGCCAGCAGCTCCCTCCCCGGACTAGCGGGAGGGGGGACCCAGTACTTC. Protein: CASSSLPGLAGGGTQYF.

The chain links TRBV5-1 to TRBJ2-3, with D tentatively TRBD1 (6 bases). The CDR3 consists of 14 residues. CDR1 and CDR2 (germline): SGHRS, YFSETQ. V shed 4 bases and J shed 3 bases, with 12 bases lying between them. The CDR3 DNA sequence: TGCGCCAGCAGCCCCCTGAGGGGGACAGATACGCAGTATTTT. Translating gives CASSPLRGTDTQYF.

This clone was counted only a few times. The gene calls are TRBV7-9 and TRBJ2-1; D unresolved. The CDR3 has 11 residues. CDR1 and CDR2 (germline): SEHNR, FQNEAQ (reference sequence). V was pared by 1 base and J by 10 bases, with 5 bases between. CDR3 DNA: TGTGCCAGCAGCTTAGAATGGGAGCAGTTCTTC. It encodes CASSLEWEQFF.

The CDR3 protein is CASSPYRGQPQHF. In DNA form, the CDR3 reads TGTGCCAGCAGTCCCTATAGGGGTCAGCCCCAGCATTTT. The J gene is TRBJ1-5, the V gene TRBV27, with D perhaps matching TRBD1 (5 bases). Germline V CDR1 and CDR2: MNHEY, SMNVEV (reference sequence). V was clipped by 5 bases and J by 6 bases, with 11 bases between them. This CDR3 has 13 residues.

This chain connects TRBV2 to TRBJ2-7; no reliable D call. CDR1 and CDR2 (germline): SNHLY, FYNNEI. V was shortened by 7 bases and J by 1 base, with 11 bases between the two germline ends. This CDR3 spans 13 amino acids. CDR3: CASIAGPSYEQYF. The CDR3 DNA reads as TGTGCCAGCATCGCAGGTCCATCCTACGAGCAGTACTTC.

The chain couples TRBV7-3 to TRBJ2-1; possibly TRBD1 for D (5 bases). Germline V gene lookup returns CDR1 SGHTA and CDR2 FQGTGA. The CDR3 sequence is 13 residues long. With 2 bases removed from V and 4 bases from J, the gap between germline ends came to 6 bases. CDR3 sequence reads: CASSLDSYNEQFF. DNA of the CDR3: TGTGCCAGCAGCTTAGACAGTTACAATGAGCAGTTCTTC.

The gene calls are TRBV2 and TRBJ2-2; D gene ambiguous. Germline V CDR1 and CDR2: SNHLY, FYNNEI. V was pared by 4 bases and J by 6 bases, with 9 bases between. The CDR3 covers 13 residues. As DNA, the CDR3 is TGTGCCAGCAGTGGCGTAGGTCCCGGGGAGCTGTTTTTT. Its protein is CASSGVGPGELFF.

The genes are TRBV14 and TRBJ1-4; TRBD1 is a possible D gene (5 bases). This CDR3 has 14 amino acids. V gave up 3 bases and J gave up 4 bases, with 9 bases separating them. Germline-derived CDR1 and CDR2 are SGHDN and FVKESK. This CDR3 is CASSHMTDNEKLFF. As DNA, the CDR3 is TGTGCCAGCAGCCATATGACAGATAATGAAAAACTGTTTTTT.

The DNA of the CDR3 is TGTGCCAGCAGCGCTTTAGCGGGTCCCTCCTACGAGCAGTACTTC. Protein: CASSALAGPSYEQYF. The chain carries TRBV9 and TRBJ2-7; 7 positions agree with TRBD2. V shed 3 bases, J shed 0 bases, and the junction held 6 bases outside the gene matches. Germline lookup yields CDR1 SGDLS and CDR2 YYNGEE. The CDR3 sequence is 15 residues long. The complete variable domain, with remaining parts taken from reference TRBV9 and TRBJ2-7, reads DSGVTQTPKHLITATGQRVTLRCSPRSGDLSVYWYQQSLDQGLQFLIQYYNGEERAKGNILERFSAQQFPDLHSELNLSSLELGDSALYFCASSALAGPSYEQYFGPGTRLTVT.

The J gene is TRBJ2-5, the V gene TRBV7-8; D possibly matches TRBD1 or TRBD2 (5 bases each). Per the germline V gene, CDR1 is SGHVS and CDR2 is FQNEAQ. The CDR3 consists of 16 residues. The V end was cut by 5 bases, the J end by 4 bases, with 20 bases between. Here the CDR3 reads CASSTRILGTRETQYF. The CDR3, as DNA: TGTGCCAGCAGCACCCGGATTCTTGGGACGAGAGAGACCCAGTACTTC.

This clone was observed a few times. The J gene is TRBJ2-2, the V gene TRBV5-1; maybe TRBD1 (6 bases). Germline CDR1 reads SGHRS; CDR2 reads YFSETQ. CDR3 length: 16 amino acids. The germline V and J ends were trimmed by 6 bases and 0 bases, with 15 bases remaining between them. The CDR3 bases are TGCGCCAGCACCATAGACAGGCCAGCGAACACCGGGGAGCTGTTTTTT. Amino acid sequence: CASTIDRPANTGELFF.